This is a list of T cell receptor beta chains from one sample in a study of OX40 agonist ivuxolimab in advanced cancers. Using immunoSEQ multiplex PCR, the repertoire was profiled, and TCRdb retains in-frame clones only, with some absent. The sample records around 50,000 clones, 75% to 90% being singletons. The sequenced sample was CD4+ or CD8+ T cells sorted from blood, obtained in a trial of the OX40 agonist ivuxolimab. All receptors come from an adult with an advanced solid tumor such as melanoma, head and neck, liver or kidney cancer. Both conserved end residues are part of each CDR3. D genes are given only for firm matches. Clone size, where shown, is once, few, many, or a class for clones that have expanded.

cdr3_aa: CASSHNNEQYF
cdr3_nt: TGTGCCAGCAGTCATAACAACGAGCAGTACTTC
j_call: TRBJ2-7
clone_size: -
v_call: TRBV25-1
d_call: -

cdr3_aa: CASSLSLAGSPRGCEQYF
cdr3_nt: TGTGCCAGCAGCTTAAGTCTAGCGGGAAGTCCGAGAGGGTGCGAGCAGTACTTC
j_call: TRBJ2-7
clone_size: -
v_call: TRBV7-3
d_call: TRBD2

cdr3_aa: CASSGQSYTEAFF
cdr3_nt: TGTGCCAGCAGTGGGCAGTCCTACACTGAAGCTTTCTTT
j_call: TRBJ1-1
clone_size: -
v_call: TRBV6-5
d_call: -

cdr3_aa: CASSAPGAYEQYF
cdr3_nt: TGTGCCAGCAGTGCACCGGGAGCTTACGAGCAGTACTTC
j_call: TRBJ2-7
clone_size: -
v_call: TRBV6-1
d_call: -

cdr3_aa: CASSETTYGYTF
cdr3_nt: TGTGCCAGCAGCGAAACAACCTATGGCTACACCTTC
j_call: TRBJ1-2
clone_size: -
v_call: TRBV6-6
d_call: -

cdr3_aa: CASSPGGQNTDTQYF
cdr3_nt: TGCGCCAGCAGCCCGGGCGGTCAGAACACAGATACGCAGTATTTT
j_call: TRBJ2-3
clone_size: -
v_call: TRBV5-1
d_call: -

cdr3_aa: CASYHGKGHEQYF
cdr3_nt: TGTGCCAGCTACCATGGAAAGGGTCACGAGCAGTACTTC
j_call: TRBJ2-7
clone_size: -
v_call: TRBV5-6
d_call: -

cdr3_aa: CASSNGAELGGYTF
cdr3_nt: TGCGCCAGCAGCAACGGGGCCGAGCTAGGTGGCTACACCTTC
j_call: TRBJ1-2
clone_size: -
v_call: TRBV5-1
d_call: -

cdr3_aa: CASSLTLAGSGELFF
cdr3_nt: TGTGCCAGCAGTTTAACACTAGCGGGAAGCGGGGAGCTGTTTTTT
j_call: TRBJ2-2
clone_size: -
v_call: TRBV27
d_call: TRBD2

cdr3_aa: CASSDRSRSITGELFF
cdr3_nt: TGTGCCAGCAGTGACCGCTCGCGGAGCATCACCGGGGAGCTGTTTTTT
j_call: TRBJ2-2
clone_size: -
v_call: TRBV6-1
d_call: -

cdr3_aa: CASSDRQGYTGELFF
cdr3_nt: TGTGCCAGCAGCGACCGACAGGGGTACACCGGGGAGCTGTTTTTT
j_call: TRBJ2-2
clone_size: medium-sized
v_call: TRBV2
d_call: TRBD1

cdr3_aa: CASRVRELTDTQYF
cdr3_nt: TGTGCCAGCAGGGTCAGGGAACTCACAGATACGCAGTATTTT
j_call: TRBJ2-3
clone_size: once
v_call: TRBV6-1
d_call: -

cdr3_aa: CASSTKGAGYTF
cdr3_nt: TGTGCCAGCAGTACTAAGGGAGCTGGCTACACCTTC
j_call: TRBJ1-2
clone_size: -
v_call: TRBV28
d_call: -

cdr3_aa: CASRPGHGGEAFF
cdr3_nt: TGTGCCAGCAGACCGGGACACGGGGGGGAGGCTTTCTTT
j_call: TRBJ1-1
clone_size: -
v_call: TRBV10-3
d_call: -

cdr3_aa: CASSLAGQALSGYTF
cdr3_nt: TGTGCCAGCAGCTTAGCAGGACAGGCCCTCTCTGGCTACACCTTC
j_call: TRBJ1-2
clone_size: -
v_call: TRBV7-2
d_call: TRBD1

cdr3_aa: CASSNRAMNTEAFF
cdr3_nt: TGTGCCAGTAGCAACAGAGCTATGAACACTGAAGCTTTCTTT
j_call: TRBJ1-1
clone_size: few
v_call: TRBV19
d_call: -

cdr3_aa: CASSSGGGYGYTF
cdr3_nt: TGTGCCAGCAGTTCAGGGGGCGGCTATGGCTACACCTTC
j_call: TRBJ1-2
clone_size: -
v_call: TRBV11-3
d_call: TRBD1

cdr3_aa: CASSFQAFQTQYF
cdr3_nt: TGTGCCAGCAGCTTTCAGGCGTTTCAGACCCAGTACTTC
j_call: TRBJ2-5
clone_size: -
v_call: TRBV7-9
d_call: -

cdr3_aa: CSVIQGASETQYF
cdr3_nt: TGCAGCGTTATCCAGGGGGCCTCAGAGACCCAGTACTTC
j_call: TRBJ2-5
clone_size: once
v_call: TRBV29-1
d_call: TRBD1

cdr3_aa: CASSSSKGADGNTIYF
cdr3_nt: TGTGCCAGCAGCTCCTCCAAAGGGGCGGATGGAAACACCATATATTTT
j_call: TRBJ1-3
clone_size: -
v_call: TRBV7-9
d_call: -

cdr3_aa: CAWSDLSGTDTQYF
cdr3_nt: TGTGCCTGGAGTGATCTTAGCGGCACAGATACGCAGTATTTT
j_call: TRBJ2-3
clone_size: few
v_call: TRBV30
d_call: -

cdr3_aa: CASSTRQRAKGNTIYF
cdr3_nt: TGTGCCAGTAGTACACGACAGAGGGCGAAAGGAAACACCATATATTTT
j_call: TRBJ1-3
clone_size: once
v_call: TRBV19
d_call: -

cdr3_aa: CASSLSGMYSNQPQHF
cdr3_nt: TGTGCCAGCAGCTTGTCAGGGATGTATAGCAATCAGCCCCAGCATTTT
j_call: TRBJ1-5
clone_size: -
v_call: TRBV5-6
d_call: -

cdr3_aa: CASSTWTSGAKETQYF
cdr3_nt: TGCGCCAGCAGCACTTGGACTAGCGGGGCTAAAGAGACCCAGTACTTC
j_call: TRBJ2-5
clone_size: -
v_call: TRBV5-1
d_call: TRBD2

cdr3_aa: CASSEGVNTNYGYTF
cdr3_nt: TGTGCCAGCAGTGAAGGGGTTAACACTAACTATGGCTACACCTTC
j_call: TRBJ1-2
clone_size: once
v_call: TRBV6-1
d_call: -

cdr3_aa: CSADGRDSYNSPLHF
cdr3_nt: TGCAGCGCCGACGGACGTGACTCCTATAATTCACCCCTCCACTTT
j_call: TRBJ1-6
clone_size: -
v_call: TRBV29-1
d_call: -

cdr3_aa: CASSISSGAYNEQFF
cdr3_nt: TGTGCCAGTAGTATATCTAGCGGGGCTTACAATGAGCAGTTCTTC
j_call: TRBJ2-1
clone_size: -
v_call: TRBV19
d_call: TRBD2

cdr3_aa: CASSFSGAGGYTF
cdr3_nt: TGCGCCAGCAGCTTTTCGGGGGCAGGTGGCTACACCTTC
j_call: TRBJ1-2
clone_size: -
v_call: TRBV5-1
d_call: -

cdr3_aa: CASSLSAGHTDTQYF
cdr3_nt: TGTGCCAGCAGCTTGTCGGCAGGTCACACAGATACGCAGTATTTT
j_call: TRBJ2-3
clone_size: -
v_call: TRBV5-6
d_call: -

cdr3_aa: CASSLGTSGIRLYEQYF
cdr3_nt: TGTGCCAGCAGCCTCGGGACTAGCGGGATAAGACTCTACGAGCAGTACTTC
j_call: TRBJ2-7
clone_size: -
v_call: TRBV5-4
d_call: TRBD2

cdr3_aa: CASSSGTPGLIANTGELFF
cdr3_nt: TGTGCCAGCAGCTCCGGGACGCCCGGCCTTATCGCGAACACCGGGGAGCTGTTTTTT
j_call: TRBJ2-2
clone_size: -
v_call: TRBV5-4
d_call: -

cdr3_aa: CASSFGGAQETQYF
cdr3_nt: TGTGCCAGCAGCTTCGGGGGGGCACAGGAGACCCAGTACTTC
j_call: TRBJ2-5
clone_size: -
v_call: TRBV13
d_call: TRBD2

cdr3_aa: CAWSRGQPYEQYF
cdr3_nt: TGTGCCTGGAGTCGGGGACAGCCCTACGAGCAGTACTTC
j_call: TRBJ2-7
clone_size: -
v_call: TRBV30
d_call: TRBD1

cdr3_aa: CASSIQDNQPQHF
cdr3_nt: TGTGCCAGTAGTATACAGGACAATCAGCCCCAGCATTTT
j_call: TRBJ1-5
clone_size: -
v_call: TRBV19
d_call: -

cdr3_aa: CASWGQNPYEQYF
cdr3_nt: TGTGCCAGTTGGGGACAGAATCCCTACGAGCAGTACTTC
j_call: TRBJ2-7
clone_size: few
v_call: TRBV14
d_call: TRBD1

cdr3_aa: CASSPRNGGDTEAFF
cdr3_nt: TGTGCCAGCTCACCACGAAATGGGGGGGACACTGAAGCTTTCTTT
j_call: TRBJ1-1
clone_size: -
v_call: TRBV18
d_call: -

cdr3_aa: CASSLAGAGGKDTQYF
cdr3_nt: TGTGCCAGCAGTCTGGCGGGAGCGGGAGGAAAAGATACGCAGTATTTT
j_call: TRBJ2-3
clone_size: once
v_call: TRBV28
d_call: TRBD2

cdr3_aa: CSVRLAGDYGEQFF
cdr3_nt: TGCAGCGTGCGACTAGCGGGAGACTATGGTGAGCAGTTCTTC
j_call: TRBJ2-1
clone_size: -
v_call: TRBV29-1
d_call: TRBD2

cdr3_aa: CASSYRVGDTQYF
cdr3_nt: TGTGCCAGCAGTTACCGGGTGGGCGATACGCAGTATTTT
j_call: TRBJ2-3
clone_size: once
v_call: TRBV6-5
d_call: -

cdr3_aa: CASSLEPGPPENEQFF
cdr3_nt: TGTGCCAGCAGCTTAGAACCCGGCCCCCCGGAAAATGAGCAGTTCTTC
j_call: TRBJ2-1
clone_size: -
v_call: TRBV11-3
d_call: -

cdr3_aa: CASRAKGHTIYF
cdr3_nt: TGTGCCAGCAGGGCTAAAGGCCACACCATATATTTT
j_call: TRBJ1-3
clone_size: -
v_call: TRBV6-9
d_call: -

cdr3_aa: CSCILQWEQFF
cdr3_nt: TGCAGCTGCATATTACAATGGGAGCAGTTCTTC
j_call: TRBJ2-1
clone_size: -
v_call: TRBV29-1
d_call: -

cdr3_aa: CASSISPAGSYEQYF
cdr3_nt: TGTGCCAGTAGTATATCCCCGGCAGGCTCCTACGAGCAGTACTTC
j_call: TRBJ2-7
clone_size: -
v_call: TRBV19
d_call: -

cdr3_aa: CASSGRGTGELFF
cdr3_nt: TGTGCCAGCAGCGGCAGGGGCACCGGGGAGCTGTTTTTT
j_call: TRBJ2-2
clone_size: once
v_call: TRBV7-9
d_call: -

cdr3_aa: CASSQEAGIVQYF
cdr3_nt: TGCGCCAGCAGCCAAGAGGCGGGGATCGTTCAGTACTTC
j_call: TRBJ2-4
clone_size: -
v_call: TRBV4-1
d_call: -

cdr3_aa: CASSLTGDSGELFF
cdr3_nt: TGTGCCAGCAGCTTAACGGGGGATTCCGGGGAGCTGTTTTTT
j_call: TRBJ2-2
clone_size: -
v_call: TRBV7-9
d_call: -

cdr3_aa: CASRKDGNTGELFF
cdr3_nt: TGTGCCAGCAGGAAAGACGGGAACACCGGGGAGCTGTTTTTT
j_call: TRBJ2-2
clone_size: -
v_call: TRBV6-5
d_call: -

cdr3_aa: CASSSGQGAGNSPLHF
cdr3_nt: TGTGCCAGCAGCTCGGGACAGGGGGCGGGTAATTCACCCCTCCACTTT
j_call: TRBJ1-6
clone_size: -
v_call: TRBV13
d_call: TRBD1

cdr3_aa: CASSQETGFYEQYF
cdr3_nt: TGCGCCAGCAGCCAGGAGACAGGTTTCTACGAGCAGTACTTC
j_call: TRBJ2-7
clone_size: -
v_call: TRBV4-1
d_call: -

cdr3_aa: CASSLSDWNNEQFF
cdr3_nt: TGTGCCAGCAGTTTATCAGATTGGAACAATGAGCAGTTCTTC
j_call: TRBJ2-1
clone_size: -
v_call: TRBV28
d_call: -

cdr3_aa: CATSRDQQADYGYTF
cdr3_nt: TGTGCCACCAGCAGAGATCAGCAGGCAGACTATGGCTACACCTTC
j_call: TRBJ1-2
clone_size: -
v_call: TRBV15
d_call: -